A selection of T cell receptor beta chains follows, all from one sample in a study of cytomegalovirus exposure and HLA in healthy donors. Assay used: immunoSEQ multiplex PCR; TCRdb lists only in-frame clones, some missing. The sample carries 100,000 to 120,000 clones, approximately 90% recorded once. The sample consisted of PBMCs. The source is a woman younger than 35 in good health and CMV-seronegative. Each CDR3 is given with its conserved first and last residue. The D gene is left open where the match is weak. Only part of the rows carry a size: once, few, many, or a class if the clone is expanded.

CDR3 protein	D gene	V gene	clone size
CASSTALSNEQYF	-	TRBV27	-
CASSPDPTGSETQYF	TRBD1	TRBV5-6	-
CASSLDLPGQGTGELFF	TRBD1	TRBV7-7	few
CASSWRNTDTQYF	-	TRBV7-2	-
CASSRNRYEQYF	-	TRBV7-2	-
CASSVNHRERQNSPLHF	-	TRBV9	-
CASSYSYGGGTDTQYF	-	TRBV6-6	-
CSIARAGATSGRHEQFF	TRBD2	TRBV29-1	-
CSVVWDRGPYEQYF	TRBD1	TRBV29-1	-
CASSEAAYEQYF	-	TRBV6-1	-
CASDAEPLNQPQHF	-	TRBV7-9	-
CASSPLAGGRDTQYF	TRBD2	TRBV9	-
CASSSEGNYGYTF	-	TRBV7-9	-
CASSLNSGGSKDTQYF	-	TRBV7-3	-
CASSAGQGIGNQPQHF	TRBD1	TRBV9	-
CASSLGGGRNTEAFF	-	TRBV5-6	-
CASSAGEGGLYEQYF	-	TRBV9	-
CASSPTGAVKLFF	-	TRBV4-2	-
CASSLGQGTVETQYF	TRBD1	TRBV5-6	-
CSVAQATYEQYF	-	TRBV29-1	-
CASRPTTRDRGYEQYF	TRBD1	TRBV6-6	-
CASSASLAGDNEQFF	TRBD2	TRBV9	-
CASGLDRAGTF	TRBD1	TRBV5-1	-
CASSEPGRNQETQYF	-	TRBV28	-
CASSFLGGSTEAFF	-	TRBV4-1	-
CASSLMAGLGETQYF	-	TRBV7-3	-
CAISEGRSNQPQHF	-	TRBV10-3	-
CASSHGVSSGNTIYF	-	TRBV4-3	-
CASSGTSPDTQYF	TRBD2	TRBV2	-
CASSVDRSTDTQYF	-	TRBV9	-
CATNRADSNQPQHF	-	TRBV6-6	few
CSVGKRASYEQYF	-	TRBV29-1	-
CASSWIRGGTQYF	-	TRBV28	-
CASSIDSYNQPQHF	-	TRBV19	-
CASSLSGFNYGYTF	-	TRBV7-8	-
CASKGTGGNEQFF	TRBD1	TRBV27	-
CASSPYRGPGYGYTF	TRBD1	TRBV6-5	-
CASSPPLTFF	-	TRBV7-2	-
CASSQGRASDTQYF	-	TRBV4-3	-
CASSPLLAPGQRREQFF	TRBD1	TRBV7-3	-
CASSVQTPGSSYGYTF	-	TRBV28	once
CASTQGRGEQYF	-	TRBV6-5	-
CASSLRAASYEQYF	-	TRBV7-6	few
CSVEEDRVEDTQYF	-	TRBV29-1	-
CAIRTEEGQPQHF	-	TRBV2	-
CASSQGQGYTGELFF	TRBD1	TRBV14	-
CASRPGTNPYEQYF	TRBD2	TRBV27	-
CASSDRGVLSDGYTF	TRBD1	TRBV28	once
CASSFSGTSTDTQYF	-	TRBV25-1	-
CASSRAGGASYGYTF	TRBD1	TRBV19	-
CASSQDIPSGGDEQFF	TRBD2	TRBV4-2	-
CASSIARQGIHSGELFF	TRBD1	TRBV19	-
CASSATTGSKNIQYF	TRBD1	TRBV19	-
CASSVESEQFF	-	TRBV9	-
CASSLNRYEQYF	-	TRBV19	-
CASSQEPGSNYGYTF	-	TRBV4-2	-
CASSLNAGQGYTEAFF	TRBD1	TRBV5-1	-